The clone carrying this TCR beta chain appeared many times. Its antigen is unidentified. Researchers used genomic DNA as the template to profile TCR beta VDJ and CDR3. TCRdb itself ran the reads through MiXCR, one entry per CDR3 protein. The data contain just over 40,000 distinct CDR3 sequences, approximately 57% of them singletons. These data belong to a study of CD8+CD57+ T cells in acquired aplastic anemia. Overall study findings and caveats: Between patients and controls, around 31 CD8+ CDR3 sequences were found in common. Patients and controls were not found to differ significantly in CD8+ Simpson's diversity.

Patients sequenced had flow cytometry evidence of CD8+CD57+ cell expansion. The source of this sequence is a human donor with aplastic anemia. Sequences were obtained from sorted CD4+, CD8+, or CD8+CD57+ T cells (not recorded which) from PBMCs.

CDR3 sequence (DNA): TGTGCCAGCACCATCATGGAGACACCCTACAATGAGCAGTTCTTC. Its translation: CASTIMETPYNEQFF. This chain uses TRBV6-1 with TRBJ2-1, with D unresolved. Germline lookup yields CDR1 MNHNS and CDR2 SASEGT. CDR3 length equals 15 residues. V was shortened by 7 bases and J by 2 bases, with 15 bases between the two germline ends.